This TCR beta chain was recorded in a study of graft-versus-host responses after intestinal transplantation. To note about this clone: Its cognate antigen is unknown.

With V trimmed by 1 base and J by 7 bases, 9 bases remained unmatched. The CDR3 runs 17 residues. Germline lookup yields CDR1 MDHEN and CDR2 SYDVKM. Clones were sequenced by immunoSEQ multiplex PCR, and TCRdb holds only the in-frame ones, with some missing. Seen here are roughly 70,000 clones, around 82% observed once, and the top ten hold about 0.4%. This TCR derives from a human donor who was the organ donor for an intestinal transplant. This chain links TRBV28 with TRBJ1-6; 8 bases line up with TRBD1. The specimen was unstimulated CD4+ T cells sorted from spleen or lymph node cells, collected before transplant. The CDR3 region has the DNA TGTGCCAGCAGTTTATCCCAACCAGGGGGCTTAAATTCACCCCTCCACTTT. Its protein is CASSLSQPGGLNSPLHF.